The source of this TCR beta chain is a study of blood T cell repertoires in COVID-19. Using immunoSEQ multiplex PCR, the repertoire was profiled, and TCRdb retains in-frame clones only, with some absent. The profile shows some 140,000 clones, approximately 81% of them singletons. Germline V gene data show CDR1 as SGHNT and CDR2 as YYREEE (reference sequence). This CDR3 contains 14 residues. Trimming shortened V by 2 bases and J by 4 bases, and 12 bases separated the two germline ends. V usage is TRBV5-4 and J usage is TRBJ1-2; D is unclear. The sample taken for sequencing was PBMCs or T cells enriched from blood (not recorded which). The sequence derives from a man aged 35 to 55 with acute COVID-19. The CDR3 nucleotides read TGTGCCAGCAGCTTACCGGCGGCCCCCTATGGCTACACCTTC. The encoded protein is CASSLPAAPYGYTF.